These 27 T cell receptor beta chains came from one sample sequenced in a study of cytomegalovirus exposure and HLA in healthy donors. Vbeta (60) and Jbeta (13) primers were used in the PCR. Data came from immunoSEQ multiplex PCR; TCRdb stores just in-frame clones and leaves some out. The sample gives 310,000 or so clones, approximately 90% of which show up once; about 2.3% is in the top ten. Sequencing was carried out using PBMCs. These receptors were obtained from a woman younger than 30 in good health and CMV-seronegative.

The chain links TRBV6-4 to TRBJ2-3; TRBD2 matches 10 bases. In germline, CDR1 is MRHNA, CDR2 SNTAGT. The J segment lost 6 bases and the V segment lost 4 bases, leaving 13 bases of the junction unmatched. There are 17 residues in the CDR3. CDR3 loop: CASSGGEAGGPRDTQYF. The CDR3 DNA is TGTGCCAGCAGTGGAGGCGAAGCGGGGGGGCCGAGGGATACGCAGTATTTT.

This chain links TRBV27 with TRBJ2-3; weak D call: TRBD2 (5 bases). The V gene's germline CDR1 is MNHEY and CDR2 SMNVEV (reference sequence). V shed 8 bases and J shed 0 bases, with 24 bases lying between them. CDR3 length: 18 amino acids. The CDR3 sequence: CASYSPPSGPLSTDTQYF. The CDR3 DNA reads as TGTGCCAGCTATTCCCCCCCAAGCGGACCTTTGAGCACAGATACGCAGTATTTT.

Details on this clone: This sample also contains other DNA sequences that code for the same CDR3. This chain connects TRBV5-1 to TRBJ1-1, with D unresolved. CDR1 SGHRS and CDR2 YFSETQ come from the germline V gene. The CDR3 is 13 amino acids. V was shortened by 4 bases and J by 1 base, with 8 bases between the two germline ends. The CDR3 here is CASSLRENTEAFF. The CDR3 DNA is TGCGCCAGCAGCCTGAGAGAGAACACTGAAGCTTTCTTT.

The chain has TRBV5-4 and TRBJ1-4, with D perhaps matching TRBD1 (5 bases). CDR1 is SGHNT and CDR2 is YYREEE in the germline V gene (reference sequence). This CDR3 is built from 14 residues. V lost 5 bases, J lost 5 bases, and 13 bases lay in between. The CDR3 here is CASSIDRFNEKLFF. For the CDR3, the DNA is TGTGCCAGCAGTATTGACAGATTCAATGAAAAACTGTTTTTT.

The V call is TRBV6-1, the J call TRBJ1-5, with a possible D match to TRBD1 (6 bases). The V end was cut by 4 bases, the J end by 0 bases, with 13 bases between. From germline, CDR1 is MNHNS and CDR2 SASEGT. The CDR3 totals 16 residues. The CDR3 DNA is TGTGCCAGCAGTGCAAGGACAGCTTATAGCAATCAGCCCCAGCATTTT. It encodes CASSARTAYSNQPQHF.

This sequence joins TRBV9 and TRBJ2-1; D may be TRBD2 (6 bases). Germline CDR1 reads SGDLS; CDR2 reads YYNGEE. The V end was cut by 0 bases, the J end by 7 bases, with 8 bases between. The CDR3 covers 13 residues. This chain's CDR3 is CASSVGGGNEQFF. The CDR3 nucleotides are TGTGCCAGCAGCGTAGGTGGGGGGAATGAGCAGTTCTTC.

The chain couples TRBV29-1 to TRBJ2-3, with 7 bases that match TRBD1. V lost 7 bases and J lost 2; bases outside the gene matches: 9. The CDR3 length is 14 residues. Germline V lookup: CDR1 SQVTM, CDR2 ANQGSEA. In DNA, the CDR3 is TGCAGCGCCCCGGGACAGTTGGTCACAGATACGCAGTATTTT. It translates to CSAPGQLVTDTQYF.

This clone was seen only once. The chain is built from TRBV29-1 and TRBJ1-1; unclear D gene. The ends were cut back, 3 bases at V and 2 bases at J, with 7 bases in the middle. The length of the CDR3 is 12 residues. In germline, CDR1 is SQVTM, CDR2 ANQGSEA. The CDR3: CSVDPVNTEAFF. The DNA for the CDR3 is TGCAGCGTTGATCCAGTTAACACTGAAGCTTTCTTT. The variable domain in full, with the rest retrieved from reference TRBV29-1 and TRBJ1-1, is SAVISQKPSRDICQRGTSLTIQCQVDSQVTMMFWYRQQPGQSLTLIATANQGSEATYESGFVIDKFPISRPNLTFSTLTVSNMSPEDSSIYLCSVDPVNTEAFFGQGTRLTVV.

The V call is TRBV5-6, the J call TRBJ2-5; 10 bases agree with TRBD2. This CDR3 contains 17 residues. Trimming removed 0 bases from V and 2 bases from J; junction bases left unmatched: 7. From germline, CDR1 is SGHDT and CDR2 YYEEEE. CDR3 loop: CASSLEVTSGVQETQYF. In DNA, the CDR3 is TGTGCCAGCAGCTTGGAGGTAACTAGCGGGGTACAAGAGACCCAGTACTTC.

The genes are TRBV27 and TRBJ1-1; tentative D call: TRBD1 (6 bases). Germline CDR1 and CDR2: MNHEY and SMNVEV (reference sequence). The ends were cut back, 3 bases at V and 6 bases at J, with 14 bases in the middle. This CDR3 spans 14 amino acids. The CDR3, as DNA: TGTGCCAGCAGTTTGGGAGGGGGGATGCCTGAAGCTTTCTTT. The encoded protein is CASSLGGGMPEAFF.

The J gene is TRBJ2-2, the V gene TRBV5-1; tentatively, D is TRBD2 (6 bases). Trimming took 1 base from V and 7 from J, leaving 11 bases between them. The CDR3 is 14 amino acids. The V gene's germline CDR1 is SGHRS and CDR2 YFSETQ. CDR3 DNA: TGCGCCAGCAGCTTGTCTAGGGGAGGCGGGGAGCTGTTTTTT. Protein sequence: CASSLSRGGGELFF.

The rearrangement joins TRBV10-3 to TRBJ2-2, with D possibly being TRBD2 (7 bases). CDR1 ENHRY and CDR2 SYGVKD come from the germline V gene. The CDR3 runs 20 residues. Trimming pared 2 bases from V and 6 bases from J, leaving 28 bases between. CDR3 sequence: CAISEADGGRPVGSAGELFF. Written as DNA, the CDR3 is TGTGCCATCAGTGAGGCCGACGGGGGGCGCCCCGTTGGTTCGGCCGGGGAGCTGTTTTTT.

The genes are TRBV5-6 and TRBJ1-1; possibly TRBD1 for D (5 bases). CDR3 length: 12 residues. From germline, CDR1 is SGHDT and CDR2 YYEEEE. V lost 7 bases and J lost 6, with 13 bases in between. In DNA form, the CDR3 reads TGTGCCAGCTCTCGGGGGGACGCTGAAGCTTTCTTT. Translating it yields CASSRGDAEAFF. Using reference TRBV5-6 and TRBJ1-1 for the parts outside the CDR3, the full variable domain is DAGVTQSPTHLIKTRGQQVTLRCSPKSGHDTVSWYQQALGQGPQFIFQYYEEEERQRGNFPDRFSGHQFPNYSSELNVNALLLGDSALYLCASSRGDAEAFFGQGTRLTVV.

The genes are TRBV18 and TRBJ1-4; TRBD1 might be the D (6 bases). The germline V gene encodes CDR1 KGHSH and CDR2 LQKENI. V was clipped by 8 bases and J by 5 bases, with 12 bases between them. This CDR3 has 13 residues. The CDR3 DNA reads TGTGCCAGCGTACAGGGAGGGAATGAAAAACTGTTTTTT. The encoded protein is CASVQGGNEKLFF.

This clone was picked up a small number of times. The chain recombines TRBV5-4 with TRBJ2-1; 8 bases map to TRBD1. CDR3 length: 15 residues. The germline V gene has CDR1 SGHNT and CDR2 YYREEE (reference sequence). The junction had 8 bases not matched to a gene; V was cut back by 2 bases and J by 7 bases. This CDR3 is CASSLRQGLGNEQFF. CDR3 sequence (DNA): TGTGCCAGCAGCTTACGACAGGGGTTGGGGAATGAGCAGTTCTTC.

The V and J genes are TRBV27 and TRBJ2-5; D might be TRBD1 (5 bases). TRBJ2-7 matches the DNA end more closely, so the J call is doubtful. This CDR3 region has 13 residues. Per germline, CDR1 MNHEY and CDR2 SMNVEV (reference sequence). CDR3: CASSRTYIYEQYF. CDR3 in DNA: TGTGCCAGCAGCCGGACATACATCTACGAGCAGTACTTC.

The chain joins TRBV13 to TRBJ2-3; TRBD1 agrees at 8 bases. V lost 5 bases to trimming and J lost 2 bases; unmatched junction nucleotides: 9. The V gene's germline CDR1 is PRHDT and CDR2 FYEKMQ (reference sequence). This CDR3 region has 16 residues. This chain's CDR3 is CASSGPDRGDTDTQYF. The CDR3 coding sequence is TGTGCCAGCAGCGGACCCGACAGGGGTGACACAGATACGCAGTATTTT. Supplemented by reference TRBV13 and TRBJ2-3, the full variable domain reads AAGVIQSPRHLIKEKRETATLKCYPIPRHDTVYWYQQGPGQDPQFLISFYEKMQSDKGSIPDRFSAQQFSDYHSELNMSSLELGDSALYFCASSGPDRGDTDTQYFGPGTRLTVL.

The chain uses TRBV4-2 and TRBJ1-2; tentatively, D is TRBD1 (5 bases). The CDR3 is 15 residues long. Germline V lookup: CDR1 LGHNA, CDR2 YNFKEQ. V gave up 6 bases and J gave up 8 bases, with 22 bases separating them. The CDR3 reads CASRNQGTGLGGYTF. CDR3 in DNA: TGTGCCAGCAGGAACCAAGGAACAGGCTTGGGAGGCTACACCTTC.

Concerning this clone itself: A read error may produce the germline difference seen at one junction end. J is TRBJ1-1 and V is TRBV7-9; D remains unclear. CDR3 length equals 14 residues. Germline lookup yields CDR1 SEHNR and CDR2 FQNEAQ (reference sequence). The CDR3 loop is CSSSLRVIGTEAFF. The CDR3 coding sequence is TGTTCCAGCAGCTTAAGAGTCATCGGCACTGAAGCTTTCTTT.

The rearrangement links TRBV5-1 to TRBJ1-4, with 10 bases fitting TRBD1. Germline loops: CDR1 SGHRS, CDR2 YFSETQ. With V trimmed by 4 bases and J by 8 bases, 11 bases remained unmatched. This CDR3 contains 16 residues. The CDR3 DNA is TGCGCCAGCAGCCAGGGACAGGGGTTTAGTTGGGAAAAACTGTTTTTT. It is translated as CASSQGQGFSWEKLFF.

This chain connects TRBV2 to TRBJ1-2, with TRBD1 matching over 7 bases. Losses at the gene ends were 4 bases for V and 8 bases for J; bases not matched to a gene: 7. Germline loops: CDR1 SNHLY, CDR2 FYNNEI. The CDR3 consists of 13 residues. The CDR3 nucleotides read TGTGCCAGCAGTGGGGGACAGCTGGAAGGCTACACCTTC. Translating gives CASSGGQLEGYTF.

CDR3 sequence (DNA): TGTGCCAGCAGCTTAATGGTTTTGAGCTCTGGGGCCAACGTCCTGACTTTC. This translates into CASSLMVLSSGANVLTF. This chain joins TRBV7-3 and TRBJ2-6; D is unresolved. CDR1 and CDR2 from the germline V gene are SGHTA and FQGTGA. CDR3 length: 17 amino acids. Between the trimmed V and J ends, which lost 1 base and 0 bases, there was a span of 10 bases.

V and J are TRBV7-8 and TRBJ1-4; D unclear. CDR1 and CDR2 from the germline V gene are SGHVS and FQNEAQ. The CDR3 consists of 14 residues. V was cut by 5 bases and J by 4 bases, with 11 bases left in between. The CDR3 here is CASSQDGLNEKLFF. The CDR3 nucleotides are TGTGCCAGCAGCCAGGACGGACTTAATGAAAAACTGTTTTTT.

The chain couples TRBV7-2 to TRBJ1-1; 9 bases line up with TRBD1. With V trimmed by 4 bases and J by 5 bases, 8 bases remained unmatched. Germline V gives CDR1 SGHTA, CDR2 FQGNSA. The CDR3 sequence is 15 residues long. The CDR3 loop reads CASSSGTGKETEAFF. The CDR3 region has the DNA TGTGCCAGCAGCTCCGGGACAGGGAAGGAAACTGAAGCTTTCTTT. The entire variable domain, with the rest obtained from reference TRBV7-2 and TRBJ1-1, is as follows: GAGVSQSPSNKVTEKGKDVELRCDPISGHTALYWYRQSLGQGLEFLIYFQGNSAPDKSGLPSDRFSAERTGGSVSTLTIQRTQQEDSAVYLCASSSGTGKETEAFFGQGTRLTVV.

The chain has TRBV4-1 and TRBJ1-3; possibly TRBD1 for D (6 bases). The length of the CDR3 is 16 residues. CDR1 is MGHRA, CDR2 YSYEKL, per germline. The V and J ends lost 0 bases and 0 bases respectively, with 9 bases between them. CDR3 region: CASSQDRGGSGNTIYF. For the CDR3, the DNA is TGCGCCAGCAGCCAAGATAGGGGGGGCTCTGGAAACACCATATATTTT.

As regards this clone: Other DNA sequences in this specimen translate into the identical CDR3. The chain carries TRBV27 and TRBJ2-2; D uncertain. V was shortened by 3 bases and J by 2 bases, with 4 bases between the two germline ends. The CDR3 spans 13 residues. CDR1 and CDR2 (germline): MNHEY, SMNVEV (reference sequence). CDR3 sequence: CASSFRNTGELFF. CDR3 DNA: TGTGCCAGCAGTTTCAGAAACACCGGGGAGCTGTTTTTT.

The chain uses TRBV4-1 and TRBJ1-1; D ambiguous. CDR1 and CDR2 from the germline V gene are MGHRA and YSYEKL. This CDR3 has 16 residues. With 6 bases removed from V and 5 bases from J, the gap between germline ends came to 22 bases. This CDR3 is CASSTPAGSSWTEAFF. The CDR3 DNA reads TGCGCCAGCAGTACGCCAGCGGGGTCGAGTTGGACTGAAGCTTTCTTT.